What follows are 10 T cell receptor beta chains derived from one specimen sequenced in a study of T-cell memory formation after mild COVID-19. TCRdb recomputed calls from the 5' RACE reads with MiXCR, one row per CDR3 protein. Found here are a few hundred thousand distinct CDR3 sequences, 16% of them singletons; the top ten hold roughly 22%. Sequences were obtained from PBMCs or a T cell subset sorted from them (not recorded which). These receptors all come from a man aged 18 to 29 who had mild COVID-19 (a few samples of this study predate the infection). Cell type and time point are not known.

V and J are TRBV5-1 and TRBJ2-7; D is possibly TRBD1 (5 bases). With 0 bases removed from V and 6 bases from J, the gap between germline ends came to 16 bases. The CDR3 runs 15 residues. Germline V gene lookup returns CDR1 SGHRS and CDR2 YFSETQ. This chain's CDR3 is CASSLEVQGVAEQYF. The CDR3 region has the DNA TGCGCCAGCAGCTTGGAAGTCCAGGGCGTGGCCGAGCAGTACTTC.

This clonotype was seen more than once but under ten times. The V gene is TRBV6-6, the J gene TRBJ1-2; unclear D gene. V dropped 1 base and J dropped 2 bases, with 8 bases sitting between them. This CDR3 is 14 amino acids long. CDR1 is MNHNY and CDR2 is SVGAGI in the germline V gene (reference sequence). The CDR3, as DNA: TGTGCCAGCAGTTACTTGGACGGCAACTATGGCTACACCTTC. Protein: CASSYLDGNYGYTF.

This chain uses TRBV18 with TRBJ1-1; D perhaps matches TRBD1 (6 bases). The V gene lost 1 base and the J gene lost 4 bases, with 19 bases spanning the gap. CDR3 length: 17 amino acids. Per the germline V gene, CDR1 is KGHSH and CDR2 is LQKENI. The DNA of the CDR3 is TGTGCCAGCTCACCACGGCTGGGGGGCTCTTGGTTCACTGAAGCTTTCTTT. Translation: CASSPRLGGSWFTEAFF.

This clonotype was counted only a few times. The chain combines TRBV6-2 or TRBV6-3 with TRBJ2-3; D may be TRBD1 (5 bases). There are 12 residues in the CDR3. CDR1 and CDR2 (germline): MNHEY, SVGEGT. Trimming removed 5 bases at V and 7 bases at J, with 10 bases between. CDR3 in amino acids: CASSVKGHTQYF. In DNA, the CDR3 is TGTGCCAGCAGTGTAAAGGGGCATACGCAGTATTTT.

The V gene is TRBV7-2, the J gene TRBJ2-3; the D gene could be TRBD1 or TRBD2 (6 bases each). V dropped 1 base and J dropped 4 bases, with 12 bases sitting between them. Germline CDR1 and CDR2: SGHTA and FQGNSA. The CDR3 contains 15 residues. The CDR3 protein is CASSLVGGLADTQYF. CDR3 DNA sequence: TGTGCCAGCAGCTTAGTAGGGGGGTTGGCAGATACGCAGTATTTT.

This clonotype came up a few times. The gene calls are TRBV3-1 and TRBJ2-1, with TRBD2 identical over 9 bases. CDR3 size: 14 residues. Losses at the gene ends were 3 bases for V and 8 bases for J; bases not matched to a gene: 5. CDR1 is LGHDT, CDR2 YNNKEL, per germline (reference sequence). CDR3 sequence reads: CASSHPGLAHEQFF. The CDR3 coding sequence is TGTGCCAGCAGCCACCCGGGACTAGCCCATGAGCAGTTCTTC.

This clonotype was observed a handful of times. V usage is TRBV12-3 or TRBV12-4 and J usage is TRBJ2-5; possibly TRBD1 or TRBD2 for D (5 bases each). V gave up 2 bases and J gave up 1 base, with 20 bases separating them. The CDR3 consists of 18 residues. The CDR3 DNA sequence: TGTGCCAGCAGTTTATCCATAGCGTTCGGGGCAGCCCAAGAGACCCAGTACTTC. Amino acids: CASSLSIAFGAAQETQYF.

The V and J genes are TRBV7-2 and TRBJ1-3, with TRBD1 as a possible D gene (6 bases). The CDR3 runs 17 residues. Trimming shortened V by 3 bases and J by 0 bases, and 15 bases separated the two germline ends. Looked up from germline, CDR1 is SGHTA and CDR2 is FQGNSA. CDR3 residues: CASSFTPGASSGNTIYF. The CDR3 nucleotides read TGTGCCAGCAGCTTTACCCCAGGGGCGAGCTCTGGAAACACCATATATTTT.

The chain uses TRBV18 and TRBJ2-7; perhaps TRBD1 as D (5 bases). V lost 3 bases and J 4 bases, leaving 10 bases between the germline ends. This CDR3 has 13 residues. Germline CDR1 is KGHSH and CDR2 is LQKENI. This CDR3 is CASSPGPGYEQYV. The CDR3 DNA sequence: TGTGCCAGCTCACCTGGCCCAGGGTACGAGCAGTACGTC.

This clonotype turned up a few times. V usage is TRBV7-2 and J usage is TRBJ1-5; D might be TRBD1 (5 bases). The CDR3 covers 12 residues. V gave up 5 bases and J gave up 6 bases, with 8 bases separating them. Germline CDR1 and CDR2: SGHTA and FQGNSA. CDR3 coding DNA: TGTGCCAGCAGCCCGGACACTCAGCCCCAGCATTTT. It codes for CASSPDTQPQHF.